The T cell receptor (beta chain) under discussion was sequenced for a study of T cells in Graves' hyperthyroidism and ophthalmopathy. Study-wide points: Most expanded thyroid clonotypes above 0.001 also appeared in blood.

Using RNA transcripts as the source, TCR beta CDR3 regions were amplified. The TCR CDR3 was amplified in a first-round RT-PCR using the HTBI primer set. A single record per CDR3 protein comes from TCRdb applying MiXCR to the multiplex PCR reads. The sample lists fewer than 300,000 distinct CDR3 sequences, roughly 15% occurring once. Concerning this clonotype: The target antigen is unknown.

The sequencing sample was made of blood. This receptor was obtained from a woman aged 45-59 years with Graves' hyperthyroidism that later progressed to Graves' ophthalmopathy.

CDR3 DNA: TGTGCCAGCAGCTCACGGTCCGGGACTAGCTACGAGCAGTACTTC. Its translation: CASSSRSGTSYEQYF. V gene TRBV7-2 combines with J gene TRBJ2-7; 8 bases align to TRBD2. The CDR3 sequence is 15 residues long. The germline V gene has CDR1 SGHTA and CDR2 FQGNSA. V gave up 4 bases and J gave up 3 bases; unmatched junction bases: 8.